Shown below are 29 T cell receptor beta chains from a single sample sequenced in a study of glioma-infiltrating T cells. Using RNA template, CDR3s of TCR alpha and beta were amplified with iRepertoire arm-PCR. Via MiXCR, TCRdb re-called the multiplex PCR reads, giving one row per CDR3 protein. The table lists some 110,000 distinct CDR3 sequences, roughly 20% of them singletons. Sequencing was done on a sample of glioma tissue, nonneoplastic brain tissue, or PBMCs (not recorded which). All receptors derive from a human donor with low-grade glioma or glioblastoma, undergoing nonglioma brain surgery, or in good health (not recorded which).

About this clonotype itself: This sequence may be a read error, since a much larger clone differs from it by one base. The V gene is TRBV6-5, the J gene TRBJ2-5; 10 positions agree with TRBD2. Germline V gene sequence: CDR1 MNHEY, CDR2 SVGAGI. CDR3 length: 16 residues. CDR3: CASSYISGRGQEPQYF. The CDR3 DNA is TGTGCCAGCAGTTACATCAGCGGGAGGGGACAAGAGCCCCAGTACTTC.

V usage is TRBV7-2 and J usage is TRBJ2-7, with 7 bases that match TRBD2. The CDR3 is 15 amino acids. Looked up from germline, CDR1 is SGHTA and CDR2 is FQGNSA. J gave up 7 bases and V 4 bases, and 13 bases lay outside the gene matches. The CDR3 sequence: CASSSRAGRLGEQYF. CDR3 DNA sequence: TGTGCCAGCAGCTCCCGAGCGGGGAGGTTAGGGGAGCAGTACTTC.

This clonotype was recorded many times. The chain is built from TRBV2 and TRBJ2-1; 7 nucleotides agree with TRBD2. J was trimmed by 4 bases and V by 6 bases; bases with no gene match: 3. This CDR3 region has 13 residues. CDR1 and CDR2 (germline): SNHLY, FYNNEI. The chain's CDR3 is CASRLALYNEQFF. CDR3 bases: TGTGCCAGCAGACTAGCGCTTTACAATGAGCAGTTCTTC. Drawing the rest from reference TRBV2 and TRBJ2-1, the complete variable domain is EPEVTQTPSHQVTQMGQEVILRCVPISNHLYFYWYRQILGQKVEFLVSFYNNEISEKSEIFDDQFSVERPDGSNFTLKIRSTKLEDSAMYFCASRLALYNEQFFGPGTRLTVL.

At least ten counts were recorded for this clonotype. The chain recombines TRBV5-4 with TRBJ2-5, with D unresolved. The CDR3 length is 14 residues. Per the germline V gene, CDR1 is SGHNT and CDR2 is YYREEE (reference sequence). Deletions cut 0 bases from V and 4 bases from J, with 10 bases between. As DNA, the CDR3 is TGTGCCAGCAGCTTGGTAGATCAGCCAGAGACCCAGTACTTC. Protein sequence: CASSLVDQPETQYF.

At least ten counts were recorded for this clonotype. The chain links TRBV5-1 to TRBJ2-5; TRBD1 might be the D (5 bases). Trimming took 2 bases from V and 2 from J, leaving 16 bases between them. The germline CDR1 and CDR2 sequences are SGHRS and YFSETQ. The CDR3 has 16 residues. CDR3 amino acids: CASSFQPARGQETQYF. The CDR3 region has the DNA TGCGCCAGCAGCTTCCAACCAGCTAGGGGTCAAGAGACCCAGTACTTC. Supplemented by reference TRBV5-1 and TRBJ2-5, the full variable domain reads KAGVTQTPRYLIKTRGQQVTLSCSPISGHRSVSWYQQTPGQGLQFLFEYFSETQRNKGNFPGRFSGRQFSNSRSEMNVSTLELGDSALYLCASSFQPARGQETQYFGPGTRLLVL.

J is TRBJ2-7 and V is TRBV7-9, with 8 bases identical to TRBD2. This CDR3 comprises 16 residues. The trim removed 2 bases at V and 0 bases at J, leaving 6 bases unmatched. The germline gives CDR1 SEHNR, CDR2 FQNEAQ (reference sequence). In DNA, the CDR3 is TGTGCCAGCAGCTTACCCGTAGCGGGGAGCTCCTACGAGCAGTACTTC. Translation gives CASSLPVAGSSYEQYF.

This clonotype was seen ten or more times. The chain links TRBV7-2 to TRBJ2-7, with TRBD2 identical over 11 bases. Germline CDR1 and CDR2: SGHTA and FQGNSA. J lost 2 bases, V lost 4 bases, and 7 bases had no gene match. CDR3 length: 16 residues. The DNA of the CDR3 is TGTGCCAGCAGCTCCGTACTAGCGGGGGCTACCTACGAGCAGTACTTC. It specifies CASSSVLAGATYEQYF.

Details on this clonotype: One base away lies a much larger clone, so this may be a sequencing read error. The rearrangement joins TRBV4-2 to TRBJ1-5; D not certain. Germline assignment: CDR1 LGHNA and CDR2 YNFKEQ. CDR3 length: 15 amino acids. This CDR3 reads CASSQDDGDNQPKHF. The CDR3 bases are TGTGCCAGCAGCCAAGATGACGGAGACAATCAGCCCAAGCATTTT.

This clonotype was recorded at least ten times. The J gene is TRBJ1-5, the V gene TRBV20-1; 11 bases are shared with TRBD1. The germline V gene encodes CDR1 DFQATT and CDR2 SNEGSKA (reference sequence). V was pared by 3 bases and J by 6 bases, with 7 bases of the junction left unmatched. The CDR3 runs to 15 residues. Written as DNA, the CDR3 is TGCAGTGCTAGGGGAGGACAGGGGGCTCGTCAGCCCCAGCATTTT. This translates into CSARGGQGARQPQHF.

This clonotype was observed many times. The genes are TRBV15 and TRBJ1-1; possible D gene TRBD1, 6 bases. Trimming cost V 2 bases and J 0 bases, with 13 bases left between them. Germline V gene lookup returns CDR1 LNHNV and CDR2 YYDKDF (reference sequence). This CDR3 comprises 16 residues. CDR3 protein: CATSRRQAVMNTEAFF. CDR3 DNA sequence: TGTGCCACCAGCAGACGACAGGCTGTCATGAACACTGAAGCTTTCTTT.

This rearrangement joins TRBV9 to TRBJ2-1; 10 nucleotides agree with TRBD2. CDR1 is SGDLS and CDR2 is YYNGEE in the germline V gene. This CDR3 is built from 19 residues. The V and J ends lost 3 bases and 2 bases, in that order; junction bases with no gene match: 14. The CDR3 nucleotides are TGTGCCAGCAGCGATAGCCCTAGCGGGAGTTGGTTAACCTACAATGAGCAGTTCTTC. Translated: CASSDSPSGSWLTYNEQFF.

There are many counts of this clonotype. The chain is built from TRBV20-1 and TRBJ1-5; D is possibly TRBD1 (6 bases). CDR3 size: 15 residues. Germline-derived CDR1 and CDR2 are DFQATT and SNEGSKA (reference sequence). Deletions cut 3 bases from V and 1 base from J, with 13 bases between. CDR3: CSASSGVASNQPQHF. CDR3 DNA: TGCAGTGCTAGTTCAGGGGTCGCAAGCAATCAGCCCCAGCATTTT.

The rearrangement joins TRBV7-9 to TRBJ2-4; D unclear. The CDR3 sequence is 13 residues long. Germline CDR1 and CDR2: SEHNR and FQNEAQ (reference sequence). Between the trimmed V and J ends, which lost 1 base and 9 bases, there was a span of 10 bases. This CDR3 reads CASSLEAEPIQYF. The CDR3 nucleotides read TGTGCCAGCAGCTTAGAAGCCGAGCCCATTCAGTACTTC.

This clonotype occurred many times. The V call is TRBV7-2, the J call TRBJ2-1, with D tentatively TRBD1 or TRBD2 (5 bases each). V dropped 2 bases and J dropped 2 bases, with 10 bases sitting between them. CDR3 length equals 15 residues. Germline CDR1 and CDR2: SGHTA and FQGNSA. In DNA, the CDR3 is TGTGCCAGCAGCTTAAGCCAGGGACCCTACAATGAGCAGTTCTTC. It encodes CASSLSQGPYNEQFF.

There are many counts of this clonotype. The V gene is TRBV7-9, the J gene TRBJ2-7, with a tentative D call TRBD1 (6 bases). The CDR3 runs to 13 residues. The germline CDR1 and CDR2 sequences are SEHNR and FQNEAQ (reference sequence). Trimming cost V 5 bases and J 3 bases, with 11 bases left between them. This CDR3 reads CASSAPGDYEQYF. The DNA for the CDR3 is TGTGCCAGCAGCGCCCCAGGGGACTACGAGCAGTACTTC.

The chain carries TRBV6-2 or TRBV6-3 and TRBJ2-7; TRBD1 agrees at 8 bases. The CDR3 is 14 residues long. V was clipped by 6 bases and J by 5 bases; unmatched bases: 9. Germline loops: CDR1 MNHEY, CDR2 SVGEGT. CDR3 loop: CASSQQGGNHEQYF. CDR3 DNA: TGTGCCAGCAGCCAACAGGGGGGCAACCACGAGCAGTACTTC.

This clonotype was detected many times. V and J are TRBV2 and TRBJ2-1; D may correspond to TRBD1 or TRBD2 (6 bases each). V lost 2 bases, J lost 2 bases, and 13 bases lay in between. There are 16 residues in the CDR3. Germline loops: CDR1 SNHLY, CDR2 FYNNEI. In DNA, the CDR3 is TGTGCCAGCAGTGAAATTGAGGGGGGCCCCTACAATGAGCAGTTCTTC. Encoded protein: CASSEIEGGPYNEQFF.

The table lists this clonotype with many counts. The CDR3, as DNA: TGTGCCAGCAGCTTAGAGGCTAGGGTCACAGATACGCAGTATTTT. Residues: CASSLEARVTDTQYF. The chain links TRBV7-2 to TRBJ2-3, with D uncertain. Trimming removed 1 base from V and 2 bases from J, with 10 bases in between. The V gene's germline CDR1 is SGHTA and CDR2 FQGNSA. This CDR3 comprises 15 residues. The entire variable domain, with the rest obtained from reference TRBV7-2 and TRBJ2-3, is as follows: GAGVSQSPSNKVTEKGKDVELRCDPISGHTALYWYRQSLGQGLEFLIYFQGNSAPDKSGLPSDRFSAERTGGSVSTLTIQRTQQEDSAVYLCASSLEARVTDTQYFGPGTRLTVL.

This clonotype has a count of ten or more. The chain combines TRBV7-7 with TRBJ2-5; tentative D call: TRBD1 (5 bases). V lost 1 base, J lost 4 bases, and 13 bases lay in between. This CDR3 is 15 amino acids long. From germline, CDR1 is SSHAT and CDR2 FNYEAQ (reference sequence). CDR3 in DNA: TGTGCCAGCAGCTTAGATGGCAGGGCTACAGAGACCCAGTACTTC. Its translation is CASSLDGRATETQYF.

This clonotype was found many times. The V and J genes are TRBV20-1 and TRBJ2-5; 11 bases are shared with TRBD2. Germline loops: CDR1 DFQATT, CDR2 SNEGSKA (reference sequence). The V segment lost 3 bases and the J segment 3 bases; nucleotides outside the gene matches: 9. This CDR3 has 16 amino acids. The CDR3, as DNA: TGCAGTGCTAGGGTCCCTTTTAGCGGGAGGGAAGAGACCCAGTACTTC. This encodes CSARVPFSGREETQYF.

Concerning this clonotype: Possible read error: a much larger clone is one base away. DNA of the CDR3: TGTGCCAGCATCCCCCTGGGACGTGCTTACGAGCAGTACTTC. Its protein is CASIPLGRAYEQYF. This chain joins TRBV7-9 and TRBJ2-7, with D perhaps matching TRBD1 or TRBD2 (5 bases each). Germline assignment: CDR1 SEHNR and CDR2 FQNEAQ (reference sequence). Trimming took 7 bases from V and 4 from J, leaving 17 bases between them. This CDR3 is built from 14 residues.

This clonotype was seen repeatedly, ten times or more. V usage is TRBV19 and J usage is TRBJ2-7; 11 positions agree with TRBD2. The CDR3 has 15 residues. V gave up 4 bases and J gave up 3 bases; unmatched junction bases: 5. Germline V gene data show CDR1 as LNHDA and CDR2 as SQIVND (reference sequence). CDR3 protein: CASSNQLAGVYEQYF. CDR3 nucleotide sequence: TGTGCCAGTAGTAATCAACTAGCGGGAGTCTACGAGCAGTACTTC. The full variable domain, with the rest looked up from reference TRBV19 and TRBJ2-7, is DGGITQSPKYLFRKEGQNVTLSCEQNLNHDAMYWYRQDPGQGLRLIYYSQIVNDFQKGDIAEGYSVSREKKESFPLTVTSAQKNPTAFYLCASSNQLAGVYEQYFGPGTRLTVT.

V gene TRBV29-1 combines with J gene TRBJ1-2; D call uncertain. This CDR3 spans 13 amino acids. Trimming removed 5 bases at V and 7 bases at J, with 17 bases between. CDR1 SQVTM and CDR2 ANQGSEA come from the germline V gene. The DNA of the CDR3 is TGCAGCGTTCGGCGTCAGGATGGGTGTGGCTACACCTTC. The encoded protein is CSVRRQDGCGYTF.

The V gene is TRBV5-1, the J gene TRBJ2-5, with 11 bases aligning to TRBD2. CDR3 length equals 15 residues. The germline gives CDR1 SGHRS, CDR2 YFSETQ. The trim removed 4 bases at V and 2 bases at J, leaving 4 bases unmatched. CDR3 protein: CASSRLAGQQETQYF. DNA for the CDR3: TGCGCCAGCAGCCGACTAGCGGGACAACAAGAGACCCAGTACTTC.

This clonotype was found many times. This chain joins TRBV20-1 and TRBJ1-2; 7 bases line up with TRBD1. The CDR3 covers 13 residues. With V trimmed by 6 bases and J by 3 bases, 7 bases remained unmatched. Germline V lookup: CDR1 DFQATT, CDR2 SNEGSKA (reference sequence). This CDR3 reads CSASDRVDYGYTF. CDR3 DNA: TGCAGTGCCTCCGACAGGGTTGACTATGGCTACACCTTC.

At least ten counts were recorded for this clonotype. The CDR3 loop is CSARDLELAEGVHEQYF. As DNA, the CDR3 is TGCAGTGCTAGAGATTTAGAACTAGCGGAGGGCGTCCACGAGCAGTACTTC. The chain uses TRBV20-1 and TRBJ2-7; 8 nucleotides match TRBD2. Trimming removed 0 bases from V and 5 bases from J; junction bases left unmatched: 15. The CDR3 extends over 17 amino acids. From germline, CDR1 is DFQATT and CDR2 SNEGSKA (reference sequence).

The chain is built from TRBV18 and TRBJ2-3; 8 nucleotides match TRBD1. The CDR3 sequence is 15 residues long. Germline V gives CDR1 KGHSH, CDR2 LQKENI. The ends lost 5 bases at V and 4 bases at J; junction bases unmatched: 8. CDR3 protein: CASSSQGVTADTQYF. DNA for the CDR3: TGTGCCAGCTCATCACAGGGGGTTACGGCAGATACGCAGTATTTT.

This clonotype was counted a few times. A much more abundant neighbour one base away suggests this may be a read error. The CDR3 DNA follows: TGTGCCAGCGCGACCGGGACTAGGGTAAACAATGAGCAGTTCTTC. As protein: CASATGTRVNNEQFF. The rearrangement uses TRBV6-1 and TRBJ2-1; 8 nucleotides line up with TRBD2. V was pared by 8 bases and J by 5 bases, with 11 bases of the junction left unmatched. Germline V gives CDR1 MNHNS, CDR2 SASEGT. The CDR3 totals 15 residues.

The gene calls are TRBV6-1 and TRBJ2-5, with 7 bases matching TRBD1. Germline V gene data show CDR1 as MNHNS and CDR2 as SASEGT. The CDR3 runs to 15 residues. V trimming: 6 bases; J trimming: 5 bases; junction bases outside the gene matches: 12. The CDR3 nucleotides are TGTGCCAGCAGACAATCTACAGGGGTCCGGGAGACCCAGTACTTC. Translation gives CASRQSTGVRETQYF.